A single sample is the source of the 29 T cell receptor beta chains below, sequenced in a study of long-term antiretroviral therapy in people with HIV. Researchers ran immunoSEQ v3.0 at survey level. Profiling relied on immunoSEQ multiplex PCR, and the TCRdb table lists in-frame clones only, not all of them. The sample carries around 20,000 clones, around 81% recorded once. The sample consisted of unsorted PBMCs, taken 0.1 years before starting antiretroviral therapy. These receptors were taken from a man aged 40-50 years with HIV.

This sequence joins TRBV2 and TRBJ1-4; D unclear. Germline assignment: CDR1 SNHLY and CDR2 FYNNEI. V lost 8 bases, J lost 0 bases, and 10 bases lay in between. The CDR3 has 14 amino acids. The CDR3 sequence is CASGRRSTNEKLFF. CDR3 bases: TGTGCCAGCGGGCGACGGTCAACTAATGAAAAACTGTTTTTT.

J is TRBJ1-1 and V is TRBV19, with D tentatively TRBD1 (6 bases). In germline, CDR1 is LNHDA, CDR2 SQIVND (reference sequence). CDR3 length equals 13 residues. Trimming removed 5 bases at V and 7 bases at J, with 14 bases between. CDR3 in amino acids: CASSVTGTIEAFF. In DNA form, the CDR3 reads TGTGCCAGTAGTGTAACAGGGACAATTGAAGCTTTCTTT.

This sequence joins TRBV28 and TRBJ1-5; D is uncertain. Trimming took 3 bases from V and 4 from J, leaving 13 bases between them. The CDR3 is 15 residues long. In germline, CDR1 is MDHEN, CDR2 SYDVKM. CDR3 sequence (DNA): TGTGCCAGCAGTTTTGGCCCTTGGGGAAATCAGCCCCAGCATTTT. Encoded protein: CASSFGPWGNQPQHF.

The J gene is TRBJ2-7, the V gene TRBV7-3; D could derive from TRBD1 or TRBD2 (5 bases each). The V and J ends lost 6 bases and 6 bases respectively, with 9 bases between them. This CDR3 has 11 residues. Germline-derived CDR1 and CDR2 are SGHTA and FQGTGA. The CDR3 DNA reads TGTGCCAGCAGTTCAGGGAGCGAGCAGTACTTC. Translation: CASSSGSEQYF. Variable domain in full (rest from reference TRBV7-3 and TRBJ2-7): GAGVSQTPSNKVTEKGKYVELRCDPISGHTALYWYRQSLGQGPEFLIYFQGTGAADDSGLPNDRFFAVRPEGSVSTLKIQRTERGDSAVYLCASSSGSEQYFGPGTRLTVT.

The chain carries TRBV27 and TRBJ2-7, with D unclear. The CDR3 has 13 residues. The V gene's germline CDR1 is MNHEY and CDR2 SMNVEV (reference sequence). V lost 0 bases to trimming and J lost 5 bases, with 8 bases between them. The CDR3 loop reads CASSLSFGNEQYF. As DNA, the CDR3 is TGTGCCAGCAGTTTATCTTTTGGAAACGAGCAGTACTTC.

This clone was observed a single time. CDR3 nucleotide sequence: TGTGCCAGTAGTATAGAGATCACAGATACGCAGTATTTT. Translation: CASSIEITDTQYF. The rearrangement uses TRBV19 and TRBJ2-3; D gene ambiguous. Deletions cut 0 bases from V and 2 bases from J, with 3 bases between. This CDR3 comprises 13 residues. The V gene's germline CDR1 is LNHDA and CDR2 SQIVND (reference sequence). The entire variable domain, with the rest obtained from reference TRBV19 and TRBJ2-3, is as follows: DGGITQSPKYLFRKEGQNVTLSCEQNLNHDAMYWYRQDPGQGLRLIYYSQIVNDFQKGDIAEGYSVSREKKESFPLTVTSAQKNPTAFYLCASSIEITDTQYFGPGTRLTVL.

The chain has TRBV4-3 and TRBJ1-3; no firm D call. CDR3 length equals 14 residues. The germline CDR1 and CDR2 sequences are LGHNA and YSLEER. V shed 5 bases and J shed 0 bases, with 8 bases lying between them. The CDR3 DNA follows: TGCGCCAGCAGCTCCGGGCCCTCTGGAAACACCATATATTTT. Translating it yields CASSSGPSGNTIYF.

This clone was seen once. The chain is built from TRBV6-6 and TRBJ1-5; tentatively, D is TRBD1 (6 bases). CDR1 and CDR2 from the germline V gene are MNHNY and SVGAGI (reference sequence). This CDR3 has 14 residues. V was trimmed by 7 bases and J by 3 bases, leaving 13 bases between them. The CDR3 DNA follows: TGTGCCAGCAATAAACAGGGATACAATCAGCCCCAGCATTTT. It codes for CASNKQGYNQPQHF.

The chain uses TRBV7-9 and TRBJ2-5; a possible D gene is TRBD1 (5 bases). The CDR3 consists of 14 residues. Germline-derived CDR1 and CDR2 are SEHNR and FQNEAQ (reference sequence). Trimming took off 4 bases at V and 1 base at J, with 10 bases between the two ends. The CDR3 region is CASSSETVQETQYF. The CDR3 DNA reads as TGTGCCAGCAGCTCTGAGACAGTCCAAGAGACCCAGTACTTC.

The rearrangement uses TRBV29-1 and TRBJ2-7; the D gene is possibly TRBD1 (5 bases). With 6 bases removed from V and 0 bases from J, the gap between germline ends came to 12 bases. The CDR3 runs to 13 residues. Per the germline V gene, CDR1 is SQVTM and CDR2 is ANQGSEA. Here the CDR3 DNA reads TGCAGCGTGAAGACAGCAGTCTCCTACGAGCAGTACTTC. Residues: CSVKTAVSYEQYF.

This clone was seen more than once but under ten times. This chain links TRBV7-2 with TRBJ2-2; no clear D gene. Germline V lookup: CDR1 SGHTA, CDR2 FQGNSA. CDR3 length: 13 amino acids. V was trimmed by 9 bases and J by 2 bases, leaving 10 bases between them. CDR3 coding DNA: TGTGCCAGTTCTATTAGCAACACCGGGGAGCTGTTTTTT. It is translated as CASSISNTGELFF.

This chain connects TRBV7-2 to TRBJ2-5, with TRBD2 matching over 7 bases. The V segment lost 4 bases and the J segment 3 bases; nucleotides outside the gene matches: 11. Germline V CDR1 and CDR2: SGHTA, FQGNSA. This CDR3 contains 16 residues. CDR3 protein: CASSSLGGGPEETQYF. In DNA form, the CDR3 reads TGTGCCAGCAGCTCCCTCGGGGGAGGGCCGGAAGAGACCCAGTACTTC.

This clone is a singleton in its sample. V is TRBV18 and J is TRBJ2-1; 9 nucleotides align to TRBD1. V shed 0 bases, J shed 1 base, and the junction held 1 base outside the gene matches. The CDR3 extends over 16 amino acids. From germline, CDR1 is KGHSH and CDR2 LQKENI. The CDR3 loop is CASSPPQGASYNEQFF. The DNA for the CDR3 is TGTGCCAGCTCACCACCACAGGGGGCGTCCTACAATGAGCAGTTCTTC.

The gene calls are TRBV18 and TRBJ2-7; unclear D gene. V was pared by 2 bases and J by 6 bases, with 14 bases between. The length of the CDR3 is 14 residues. Germline V gene lookup returns CDR1 KGHSH and CDR2 LQKENI. The CDR3, as DNA: TGTGCCAGCTCACCAGTCGCGGTCGCCGGCGAGCAGTACTTC. Translation gives CASSPVAVAGEQYF. Full variable domain (missing parts from reference TRBV18 and TRBJ2-7): NAGVMQNPRHLVRRRGQEARLRCSPMKGHSHVYWYRQLPEEGLKFMVYLQKENIIDESGMPKERFSAEFPKEGPSILRIQQVVRGDSAAYFCASSPVAVAGEQYFGPGTRLTVT.

The chain is built from TRBV14 and TRBJ1-1; D gene uncertain. Trimming cost V 1 base and J 1 base, with 4 bases left between them. Looked up from germline, CDR1 is SGHDN and CDR2 is FVKESK. CDR3 size: 13 residues. The CDR3 DNA reads TGTGCCAGCAGCCAAGGCAGGAACACTGAAGCTTTCTTT. Its protein is CASSQGRNTEAFF.

The chain is built from TRBV2 and TRBJ1-2; D remains ambiguous. Per germline, CDR1 SNHLY and CDR2 FYNNEI. The CDR3 loop spans 12 amino acids. With 0 bases removed from V and 8 bases from J, the gap between germline ends came to 7 bases. The CDR3 sequence: CASSEAGIGYTF. The CDR3 DNA is TGTGCCAGCAGTGAAGCCGGAATAGGCTACACCTTC.

The chain recombines TRBV25-1 with TRBJ1-1; D gene ambiguous. Germline CDR1 reads MGHDK; CDR2 reads SYGVNS. This CDR3 contains 15 residues. The germline V and J ends were trimmed by 8 bases and 7 bases, with 23 bases remaining between them. Here the CDR3 DNA reads TGTGCCAGCGTCAAAGTGGATGACCCAGGTAATGAAGCTTTCTTT. It is translated as CASVKVDDPGNEAFF.

The chain joins TRBV9 to TRBJ2-6, with D possibly matching TRBD1 (5 bases). In germline, CDR1 is SGDLS, CDR2 YYNGEE. The CDR3 runs 15 residues. V lost 3 bases and J lost 1, with 8 bases in between. The CDR3 protein is CASSAQGSGANVLTF. The CDR3 nucleotides are TGTGCCAGCAGCGCGCAGGGTTCTGGGGCCAACGTCCTGACTTTC.

This sequence joins TRBV4-3 and TRBJ2-7; maybe TRBD1 (5 bases). Germline CDR1 and CDR2: LGHNA and YSLEER. V lost 5 bases and J lost 3, with 17 bases in between. This CDR3 spans 15 amino acids. CDR3 amino acids: CASSNMVGAGYEQYF. The CDR3 DNA sequence: TGCGCCAGCAGCAATATGGTAGGGGCTGGCTACGAGCAGTACTTC.

This clone has a handful of counts. The gene calls are TRBV2 and TRBJ2-5; D assignment may be TRBD1 or TRBD2 (5 bases each). This CDR3 has 13 amino acids. V was shortened by 3 bases and J by 9 bases, with 14 bases between the two germline ends. Per germline, CDR1 SNHLY and CDR2 FYNNEI. The CDR3 region has the DNA TGTGCCAGCAGTGAGAGGGACCTAAGGTCCCAGTACTTC. Protein sequence: CASSERDLRSQYF. Full variable domain (missing parts from reference TRBV2 and TRBJ2-5): EPEVTQTPSHQVTQMGQEVILRCVPISNHLYFYWYRQILGQKVEFLVSFYNNEISEKSEIFDDQFSVERPDGSNFTLKIRSTKLEDSAMYFCASSERDLRSQYFGPGTRLLVL.

For the CDR3, the DNA is TGTGCCAGCAGTCTCCCCGTTGCGGGAGGCCCCACAGATACGCAGTATTTT. Its translation is CASSLPVAGGPTDTQYF. V and J are TRBV28 and TRBJ2-3, with 8 bases aligning to TRBD2. The V gene end was trimmed by 5 bases and the J gene end by 2 bases; junction bases not matched to a gene: 12. CDR1 MDHEN and CDR2 SYDVKM come from the germline V gene. This CDR3 comprises 17 residues.

The CDR3 nucleotides are TGTGCCAGCGCGGACTTGGGGGAATCCTACGAGCAGTACTTC. Amino acid sequence: CASADLGESYEQYF. The chain links TRBV6-1 to TRBJ2-7; the D call may be TRBD1 or TRBD2 (5 bases each). Trimming took off 8 bases at V and 1 base at J, with 15 bases between the two ends. The CDR3 extends over 14 amino acids. CDR1 is MNHNS and CDR2 is SASEGT in the germline V gene.

This clone was seen once. The CDR3 sequence is CASSNRQETYEQYF. The CDR3, as DNA: TGTGCCAGCAGCAATCGACAAGAGACCTACGAGCAGTACTTC. This chain connects TRBV6-6 to TRBJ2-7; D is unclear. The CDR3 has 14 amino acids. The V gene lost 6 bases and the J gene lost 2 bases, with 14 bases spanning the gap. Per the germline V gene, CDR1 is MNHNY and CDR2 is SVGAGI (reference sequence).

In DNA form, the CDR3 reads TGCGCCAGCAGCTTGGCAATCGGGGGAGAAACTGAAGCTTTCTTT. Protein product: CASSLAIGGETEAFF. The chain combines TRBV5-1 with TRBJ1-1, with D possibly TRBD1 on 5 matching bases. The CDR3 has 15 residues. V was pared by 0 bases and J by 5 bases, with 14 bases between. CDR1 and CDR2 (germline): SGHRS, YFSETQ.

V and J are TRBV25-1 and TRBJ2-5, with 8 nucleotides matching TRBD1. The V segment lost 6 bases and the J segment 6 bases; nucleotides outside the gene matches: 3. CDR1 is MGHDK, CDR2 SYGVNS, per germline. The CDR3 sequence is 12 residues long. The CDR3 region has the DNA TGTGCCAGCAGCCAGGGGGCGAAGACCCAGTACTTC. This gives the protein CASSQGAKTQYF.

The rearrangement links TRBV18 to TRBJ2-7; 10 positions agree with TRBD2. This CDR3 is 16 amino acids long. Germline lookup yields CDR1 KGHSH and CDR2 LQKENI. The V gene end was trimmed by 5 bases and the J gene end by 3 bases; junction bases not matched to a gene: 10. CDR3 in amino acids: CASSYRGPSGSYEQYF. In nucleotides, the CDR3 is TGTGCCAGCTCATACAGGGGCCCTAGCGGGAGCTACGAGCAGTACTTC.

The chain employs TRBV29-1 and TRBJ2-5; 9 nucleotides match TRBD2. This CDR3 has 14 residues. Per the germline V gene, CDR1 is SQVTM and CDR2 is ANQGSEA. V lost 5 bases and J lost 5; bases outside the gene matches: 9. Here the CDR3 DNA reads TGCAGCGTTTTCTCGCGGGGGGGCGGGGAGACCCAGTACTTC. Translation gives CSVFSRGGGETQYF.

The J gene is TRBJ2-2, the V gene TRBV4-3; D is possibly TRBD1 (6 bases). Trimming left V 6 bases short and J 4 bases short, with 15 bases between. CDR1 and CDR2 (germline): LGHNA, YSLEER. The CDR3 sequence is 15 residues long. The CDR3 is CASSPNRVSTGELFF. As DNA, the CDR3 is TGCGCCAGCAGTCCAAACAGGGTGTCCACCGGGGAGCTGTTTTTT.

The chain joins TRBV5-5 to TRBJ1-1; D is unclear. Germline assignment: CDR1 SGHKS and CDR2 YYEKEE (reference sequence). This CDR3 spans 15 amino acids. Between the trimmed V and J ends, which lost 2 bases and 1 base, there was a span of 12 bases. CDR3 in amino acids: CASSFKFAGNTEAFF. CDR3 DNA: TGTGCCAGCAGCTTTAAATTTGCGGGGAACACTGAAGCTTTCTTT.